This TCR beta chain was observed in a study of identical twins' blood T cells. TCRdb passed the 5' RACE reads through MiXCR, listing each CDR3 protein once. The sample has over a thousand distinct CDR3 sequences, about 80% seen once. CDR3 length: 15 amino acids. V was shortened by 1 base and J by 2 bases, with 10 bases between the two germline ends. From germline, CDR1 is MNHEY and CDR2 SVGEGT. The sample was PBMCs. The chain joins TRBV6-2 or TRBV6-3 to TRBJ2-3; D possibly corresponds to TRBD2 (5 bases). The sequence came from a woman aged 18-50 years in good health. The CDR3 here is CASSYWSGNTDTQYF. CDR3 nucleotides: TGTGCCAGCAGTTACTGGAGCGGCAACACAGATACGCAGTATTTT.